This T cell receptor beta chain was found in a study of blood T cell repertoires in COVID-19. At the level of the study: There were acute and convalescent COVID-19 samples, and they came from the United States, Italy and Spain. T cells, B-cell-depleted T cells, or PBMCs provided the cDNA or gDNA that served as material.

The V end was cut by 3 bases, the J end by 1 base, with 9 bases between. Per germline, CDR1 MDHEN and CDR2 SYDVKM. The CDR3 is 14 amino acids. As processed by the authors: The assay estimated nucleated cells by amplifying reference gene primers. The method was immunoSEQ multiplex PCR; TCRdb's version includes in-frame clones alone and lacks a portion of them. V, J and clone size derive from that table, while D and trimming were established from the DNA sequence. The data show some 44,000 clones, with approximately 90% seen just once and over 15% held by the top ten. This chain connects TRBV28 to TRBJ1-2; D call uncertain. The sequence came from a man aged 55 to 70 with active COVID-19. The sample comprised peripheral blood. CDR3 sequence (DNA): TGTGCCAGCAGTTTGGGCAGTTATAACTATGGCTACACCTTC. This sequence encodes CASSLGSYNYGYTF.